The present TCR beta chain was sequenced within a study of T-cell memory formation after mild COVID-19. One entry per CDR3 protein, called by TCRdb with MiXCR from the 5' RACE reads. The sample lists just over 350,000 distinct CDR3 sequences, 13% to 15% seen once, with approximately 20% in the top ten. The CDR3 has 16 amino acids. Looked up from germline, CDR1 is SGHTA and CDR2 is FQGNSA. The V and J ends lost 6 bases and 4 bases, in that order; junction bases with no gene match: 10. This clonotype was counted many times. This chain connects TRBV7-2 to TRBJ2-3, with TRBD2 identical over 10 bases. What was sequenced was PBMCs or a T cell subset sorted from them (not recorded which). This clonotype was obtained from a man aged 18 to 30 who had mild COVID-19 (a few samples of this study predate the infection). Cell type and time point are not known. The CDR3 bases are TGTGCCAGCAGAACTCAAGCTAGCGGGGGTGCAGATACGCAGTATTTT. Residues: CASRTQASGGADTQYF.